In its sample, the clone carrying this T cell receptor (beta chain) was seen many times. The protocol attached unique molecular identifiers to individual cDNA molecules. Via MiXCR, TCRdb re-called the 5' RACE reads, giving one row per CDR3 protein. The sample holds approximately 76,000 distinct CDR3 sequences, around 12% seen once. Germline-derived CDR1 and CDR2 are DFQATT and SNEGSKA (reference sequence). Trimming left V 1 base short and J 2 bases short, with 8 bases between. The CDR3 has 13 amino acids. The data belong to a study of early T cells in non-severe SARS-CoV-2 infection. Study background: Chains were unpaired, as sequencing was done on bulk RNA from unsorted whole blood.

The sample consisted of whole blood. This chain connects TRBV20-1 to TRBJ1-1, with D unresolved. The clonotype was recovered from an adult who was a healthcare worker with PCR-confirmed SARS-CoV-2 infection or an uninfected control (not recorded which). DNA of the CDR3: TGCAGTGCTAGAGGAGGTGGCAACACTGAAGCTTTCTTT. Protein sequence: CSARGGGNTEAFF.